This TCR beta chain came from a study of blood T cell repertoires in COVID-19. Study-wide background: All recovered Cohort 3 donors got two negative PCRs, got clearance, or saw symptom resolution. PBMCs, B-cell-depleted T cells, or T cells provided the cDNA or gDNA that made up the material.

Assay: immunoSEQ multiplex PCR; the TCRdb copy retains only in-frame clones and omits some. The top ten hold under 4.5% of the sample, which has roughly 140,000 clones, approximately 80% seen once. V lost 2 bases, J lost 3 bases, and 13 bases stayed unmatched. The germline V gene encodes CDR1 MDHEN and CDR2 SYDVKM. The CDR3 spans 17 residues. This TCR came from a man between 50 and 59 years old in a cohort exposed to, infected with or recovered from COVID-19 (not recorded which). The chain has TRBV28 and TRBJ2-7, with 7 positions matching TRBD1. Source material: PBMCs or T cells enriched from blood (not recorded which). The CDR3 sequence: CASSLGSGQVGLYEQYF. In nucleotides, the CDR3 is TGTGCCAGCAGTTTAGGGAGCGGACAGGTAGGACTCTACGAGCAGTACTTC.